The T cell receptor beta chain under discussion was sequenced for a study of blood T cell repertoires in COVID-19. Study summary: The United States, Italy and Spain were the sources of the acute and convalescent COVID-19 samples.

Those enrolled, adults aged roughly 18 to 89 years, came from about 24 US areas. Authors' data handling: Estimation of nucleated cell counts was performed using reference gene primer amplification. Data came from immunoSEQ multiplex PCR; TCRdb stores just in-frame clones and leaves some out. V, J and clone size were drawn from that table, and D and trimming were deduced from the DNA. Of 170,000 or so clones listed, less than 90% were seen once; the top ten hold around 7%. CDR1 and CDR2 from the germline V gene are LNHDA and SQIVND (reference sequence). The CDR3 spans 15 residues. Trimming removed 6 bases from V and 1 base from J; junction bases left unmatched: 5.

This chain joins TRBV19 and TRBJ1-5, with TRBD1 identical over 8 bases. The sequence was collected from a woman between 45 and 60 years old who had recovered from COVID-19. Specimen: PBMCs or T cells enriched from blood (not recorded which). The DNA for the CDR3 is TGTGCCAGTAGCTGGGGGGACAGGAGCAATCAGCCCCAGCATTTT. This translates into CASSWGDRSNQPQHF.